The entry below gives a single TCR beta chain sequence along with its context. The target antigen is unknown. CDR1 is SGHDT and CDR2 is YYEEEE in the germline V gene. This CDR3 has 15 residues. The trim removed 4 bases at V and 7 bases at J, leaving 8 bases unmatched. The data were taken from a study of OX40 agonist ivuxolimab in advanced cancers. Sequenced by immunoSEQ multiplex PCR; TCRdb stores in-frame clones only, minus some. Of about 84,000 clones listed, 89% were seen once; the top ten hold approximately 0.19%. Study-level points and caveats: Some nonresponders likewise displayed low normalized T-cell clonal expansion. Researchers report that CD8+ T cells had, on average, more expanded clones than CD4+. In the 0.1-3.0 mg/kg groups, partial responders showed among the lowest expansion.

V gene TRBV5-6 combines with J gene TRBJ1-4; TRBD1 matches 9 bases. This TCR came from an adult with an advanced solid tumor such as melanoma, head and neck, liver or kidney cancer. Source: CD4+ or CD8+ T cells sorted from blood, taken in a trial of the OX40 agonist ivuxolimab. The CDR3 nucleotides are TGTGCCAGCAGCCTGGGGACAGGGAGGGGTGAAAAACTGTTTTTT. Translated: CASSLGTGRGEKLFF.